The 13 T cell receptor beta chains in this list originate from one sample, sequenced in a study of blood T cell repertoires in COVID-19. TCRdb keeps only in-frame clones here, not all; method: immunoSEQ multiplex PCR. The sample contains 25,000 to 30,000 clones, roughly 88% of which appear only once. The sequencing sample was made of peripheral blood. The origin of the receptors is a woman between 45 and 60 years old with active COVID-19.

This chain connects TRBV27 to TRBJ2-7, with D maybe TRBD1 (6 bases). Trimming cost V 6 bases and J 0 bases, with 15 bases left between them. CDR1 and CDR2 from the germline V gene are MNHEY and SMNVEV (reference sequence). The CDR3 length is 15 residues. The CDR3 reads CASSPSGTTSYEQYF. The CDR3 bases are TGTGCCAGCAGCCCCTCAGGGACAACCTCCTACGAGCAGTACTTC.

The chain joins TRBV3-1 (or the pseudogene TRBV3-2) to TRBJ2-7, with 12 nucleotides matching TRBD2. This CDR3 is 17 amino acids long. Looked up from germline, CDR1 is LGHDT and CDR2 is YNNKEL (reference sequence). V lost 3 bases, J lost 0 bases, and 6 bases stayed unmatched. This chain's CDR3 is CASSHVLAGGPSYEQYF. CDR3 DNA sequence: TGTGCCAGCAGCCATGTACTAGCGGGAGGACCCTCCTACGAGCAGTACTTC.

This clone was seen only a few times. The rearrangement joins TRBV20-1 to TRBJ1-2; D not certain. CDR3 length equals 14 residues. With 3 bases removed from V and 0 bases from J, the gap between germline ends came to 11 bases. Germline loops: CDR1 DFQATT, CDR2 SNEGSKA (reference sequence). CDR3 loop: CSASNMAANYGYTF. CDR3 DNA: TGCAGTGCTAGTAATATGGCAGCTAACTATGGCTACACCTTC.

V is TRBV5-1 and J is TRBJ2-6; tentative D call: TRBD2 (7 bases). Germline CDR1 reads SGHRS; CDR2 reads YFSETQ. The CDR3 has 15 residues. Trimming cost V 3 bases and J 4 bases, with 11 bases left between them. The CDR3 DNA is TGCGCCAGCAGCTGGGGGGGGCGGGGGGCCAACGTCCTGACTTTC. Encoded protein: CASSWGGRGANVLTF.

This chain connects TRBV5-1 to TRBJ1-2; no clear D gene. The germline CDR1 and CDR2 sequences are SGHRS and YFSETQ. The CDR3 spans 12 residues. Trimming shortened V by 4 bases and J by 2 bases, and 6 bases separated the two germline ends. The CDR3 here is CASSPENYGYTF. The CDR3 DNA follows: TGCGCCAGCAGCCCGGAGAACTATGGCTACACCTTC.

This chain links TRBV28 with TRBJ2-3; perhaps TRBD1 as D (5 bases). Germline V gene sequence: CDR1 MDHEN, CDR2 SYDVKM. V was clipped by 4 bases and J by 0 bases, with 14 bases between them. The CDR3 extends over 16 amino acids. The CDR3 bases are TGTGCCAGCAGTTCCCCCCTGACAGCTAGCACAGATACGCAGTATTTT. Translated: CASSSPLTASTDTQYF.

The chain carries TRBV10-3 and TRBJ1-6; D gene unclear. The germline V gene has CDR1 ENHRY and CDR2 SYGVKD. Trimming left V 11 bases short and J 7 bases short, with 15 bases between. The CDR3 spans 13 residues. CDR3 protein: CASNRAENSPLHF. In DNA form, the CDR3 reads TGTGCCTCAAATCGTGCAGAAAATTCACCCCTCCACTTT.

This clone was picked up a small number of times. V is TRBV5-4 and J is TRBJ2-2; D remains unclear. Germline assignment: CDR1 SGHNT and CDR2 YYREEE (reference sequence). The CDR3 sequence is 13 residues long. The V end lost 4 bases, the J end lost 4 bases, and 8 bases lay between the germline ends. CDR3 residues: CASSPTATGELFF. CDR3 coding DNA: TGTGCCAGCAGCCCCACAGCCACCGGGGAGCTGTTTTTT.

The chain couples TRBV7-2 to TRBJ2-1; possibly TRBD2 for D (5 bases). The V end lost 0 bases, the J end lost 2 bases, and 11 bases lay between the germline ends. CDR1 SGHTA and CDR2 FQGNSA come from the germline V gene. The CDR3 is made up of 16 amino acids. CDR3 in amino acids: CASSLAASGAYNEQFF. The CDR3 DNA reads TGTGCCAGCAGCTTAGCTGCCAGCGGTGCCTACAATGAGCAGTTCTTC.

This chain links TRBV28 with TRBJ2-7; 9 bases fit TRBD2. The CDR3 extends over 15 amino acids. Germline CDR1 MDHEN, CDR2 SYDVKM. Trimming removed 4 bases from V and 3 bases from J; junction bases left unmatched: 7. CDR3 sequence (DNA): TGTGCCAGCAGTTCCGGGGCTAGCGGGGACTACGAGCAGTACTTC. Translated: CASSSGASGDYEQYF.

The chain recombines TRBV6-1 with TRBJ2-2, with D unresolved. V lost 1 base to trimming and J lost 2 bases, with 8 bases between them. The CDR3 is 15 residues long. Germline V gene sequence: CDR1 MNHNS, CDR2 SASEGT. CDR3 sequence: CASSEELINTGELFF. As DNA, the CDR3 is TGTGCCAGCAGTGAAGAACTAATTAACACCGGGGAGCTGTTTTTT.

This rearrangement joins TRBV6-1 to TRBJ1-5, with D tentatively TRBD1 (6 bases). Between the trimmed V and J ends, which lost 3 bases and 7 bases, there was a span of 10 bases. Germline V gene sequence: CDR1 MNHNS, CDR2 SASEGT. There are 13 residues in the CDR3. Here the CDR3 DNA reads TGTGCCAGCAGTGACAGGGGTAACCAGCCCCAGCATTTT. Translated, it gives CASSDRGNQPQHF.

The V call is TRBV3-1 (or the pseudogene TRBV3-2), the J call TRBJ2-5; TRBD2 might be the D (5 bases). The CDR3 covers 12 residues. V dropped 1 base and J dropped 5 bases, with 5 bases sitting between them. Germline values: CDR1 LGHDT, CDR2 YNNKEL (reference sequence). This CDR3 is CASSQAGETQYF. The CDR3 DNA sequence: TGTGCCAGCAGCCAAGCGGGGGAGACCCAGTACTTC.